This TCR beta chain is drawn from a study of T-cell reconstitution after alpha-beta-depleted transplantation in children. Study-level findings and limits: One year after transplant, T-cell counts and diversity came mostly from newly produced T cells. It was reported that alpha-beta T cells came from several hundred expanded graft clones (about two months after transplant). There were some patients whose high TCRbeta diversity at day 60 came from surviving recipient T cells and thymic progenitors.

Unique molecular identifiers were incorporated into the prepared TCRbeta library. TCRdb re-called the PCR reads through MiXCR, storing one row per CDR3 protein. The sample lists approximately 99,000 distinct CDR3 sequences, about 6% occurring once. The CDR3 has 19 residues. The V gene end was trimmed by 2 bases and the J gene end by 6 bases; junction bases not matched to a gene: 17. Per the germline V gene, CDR1 is SGHAT and CDR2 is FQDESV (reference sequence). About this clonotype: No antigen is known for it.

The V and J genes are TRBV11-1 and TRBJ2-1; TRBD2 matches at 9 bases. The sequencing used PBMCs, mostly from graft donor cells, collected 360 days after TCRalphabeta/CD19-depleted stem cell transplant. This receptor was identified in a male patient aged 2-15 years who had a stem cell transplant for acute lymphoblastic leukemia, so the T cells may come from the graft donor. The CDR3 DNA sequence: TGTGCCAGCAGCTTACCGAGAGGGGCGGGAGGGCCTAGTATCAATGAGCAGTTCTTC. Translated, it gives CASSLPRGAGGPSINEQFF.